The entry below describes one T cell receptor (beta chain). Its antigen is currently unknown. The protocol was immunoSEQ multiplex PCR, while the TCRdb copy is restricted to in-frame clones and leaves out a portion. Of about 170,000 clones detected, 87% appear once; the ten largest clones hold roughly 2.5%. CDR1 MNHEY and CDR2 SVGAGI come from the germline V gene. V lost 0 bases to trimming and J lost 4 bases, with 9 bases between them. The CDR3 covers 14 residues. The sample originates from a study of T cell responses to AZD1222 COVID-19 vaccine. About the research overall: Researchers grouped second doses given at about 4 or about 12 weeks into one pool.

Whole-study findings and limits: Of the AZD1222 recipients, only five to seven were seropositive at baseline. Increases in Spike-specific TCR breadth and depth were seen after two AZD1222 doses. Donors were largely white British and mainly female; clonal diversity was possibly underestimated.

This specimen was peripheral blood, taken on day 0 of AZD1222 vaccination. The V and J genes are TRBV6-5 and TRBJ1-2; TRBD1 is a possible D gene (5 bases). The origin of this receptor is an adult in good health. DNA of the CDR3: TGTGCCAGCAGTTACTCACAGGCTGGCTATGGCTACACCTTC. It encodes CASSYSQAGYGYTF.